This T cell receptor beta chain was found in a study of cytomegalovirus exposure and HLA in healthy donors. This CDR3 has 19 amino acids. The germline CDR1 and CDR2 sequences are SGHRS and YFSETQ. J lost 6 bases, V lost 4 bases, and 23 bases had no gene match. This clone was counted a single time. Sequencing used immunoSEQ multiplex PCR; TCRdb keeps in-frame clones, though not all of them. Here the sample spans approximately 210,000 clones, around 90% being singletons. The chain joins TRBV5-1 to TRBJ1-1; 8 nucleotides align to TRBD1. The sequence derives from a woman aged 18-29 years in good health and CMV-seronegative. The sequencing input was PBMCs. CDR3 DNA sequence: TGCGCCAGCAGCCTTACAAACCCGGACAGGGAGGACGATTACGCTGAAGCTTTCTTT. It translates to CASSLTNPDREDDYAEAFF.